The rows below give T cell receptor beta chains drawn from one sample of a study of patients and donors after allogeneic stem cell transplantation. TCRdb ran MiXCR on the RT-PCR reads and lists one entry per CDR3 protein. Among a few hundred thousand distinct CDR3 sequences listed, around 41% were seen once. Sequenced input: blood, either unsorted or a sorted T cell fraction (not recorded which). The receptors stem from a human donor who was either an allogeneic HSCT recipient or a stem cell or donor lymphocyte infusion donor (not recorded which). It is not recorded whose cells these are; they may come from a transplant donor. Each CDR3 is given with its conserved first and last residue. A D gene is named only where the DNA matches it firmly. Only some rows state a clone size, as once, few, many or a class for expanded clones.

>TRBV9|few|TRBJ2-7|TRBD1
TGTGCCAGCAGCGAAACAGGGGGCCCCTACGAGCAGTACTTC
CASSETGGPYEQYF
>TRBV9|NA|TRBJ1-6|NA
TGTGCCAGCAGCGTATACAGGGTAAGTTCACCCCTCCACTTT
CASSVYRVSSPLHF
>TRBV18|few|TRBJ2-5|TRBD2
TGTGCCAGCTCGATCCGGGCGGGGGAAGAGACCCAGTACTTC
CASSIRAGEETQYF
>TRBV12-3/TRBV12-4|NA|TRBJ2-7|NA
TGTGCCAGCGGACCGGGCAGGGCACCCTACGAGCAGTACTTC
CASGPGRAPYEQYF
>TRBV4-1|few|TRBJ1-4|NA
TGCGCCAGCAGCCAAGAGACAGGTTCGGGTGAAAAACTGTTTTTT
CASSQETGSGEKLFF
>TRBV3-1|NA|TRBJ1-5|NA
TGTGCCAGCAGCCCCGGGACTCCGAGGGGCAATCAGCCCCAGCATTTT
CASSPGTPRGNQPQHF
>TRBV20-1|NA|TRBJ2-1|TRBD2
TGCAGTGCTAGAGACGGCGGGGGGGCCTCGGATGAGCAGTTCTTC
CSARDGGGASDEQFF
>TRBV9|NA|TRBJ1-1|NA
TGTGCCAGCAGCGTAGCCCTCTCCCCACAGGGGAACACTGAAGCTTTCTTT
CASSVALSPQGNTEAFF
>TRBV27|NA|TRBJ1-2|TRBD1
TGTGCCAGCAGTCGACGGACAGGGGGGGACTATGGCTACACCTTC
CASSRRTGGDYGYTF
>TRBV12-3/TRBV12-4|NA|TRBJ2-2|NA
TGTGCCAGCACCCCCGAGACCACCGGGGAGCTGTTTTTT
CASTPETTGELFF
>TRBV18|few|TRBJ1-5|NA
TGTGCCAGCTCACCACAGCATAGCAATCAGCCCCAGCATTTT
CASSPQHSNQPQHF
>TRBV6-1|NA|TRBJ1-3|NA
TGTGCCAGCCGTCCACAGGAGCTCTCTGGAAACACCATATATTTT
CASRPQELSGNTIYF
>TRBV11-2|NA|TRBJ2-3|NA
TGTGCCAGCAGCTTAGGGGGGGTCGGCACAGATACGCAGTATTTT
CASSLGGVGTDTQYF
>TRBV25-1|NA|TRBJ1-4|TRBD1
TGTGCCAGCAGAAGTGACAGGGGGAATGAAAAACTGTTTTTT
CASRSDRGNEKLFF
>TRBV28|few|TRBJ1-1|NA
TGTGCCAGCAGTTTCCCACCCCAAAAGAACACTGAAGCTTTCTTT
CASSFPPQKNTEAFF
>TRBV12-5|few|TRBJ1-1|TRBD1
TGTGCTAGTGGCCGACAGGGAGGAACTGAAGCTTTCTTT
CASGRQGGTEAFF
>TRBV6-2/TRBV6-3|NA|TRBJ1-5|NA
TGTGCCAGCAGCTCCTCCTATCAGCCCCAGCATTTT
CASSSSYQPQHF
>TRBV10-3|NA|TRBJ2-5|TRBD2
TGTGCCATCAGGCGGGGGGCCCTGGAGACCCAGCACTTC
CAIRRGALETQHF
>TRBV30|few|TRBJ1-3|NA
TGTGCCTGGAGTGTACTACATTCGACTAGCTCTGGAAACACCATATATTTT
CAWSVLHSTSSGNTIYF
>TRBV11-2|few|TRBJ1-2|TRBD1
TGTGCCAGCAGCCTTCAGGGACAGGGCGTCCATGGCTACACCTTC
CASSLQGQGVHGYTF
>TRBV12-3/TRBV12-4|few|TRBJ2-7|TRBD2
TGTGCCAGTAGCGGGGGAACTTACGAGCAGTACTTC
CASSGGTYEQYF
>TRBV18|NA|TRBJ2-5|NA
TGTGCCAGCTCCACCCCAGGACAGACGGGGCAATACGGGACCCAGTACTTC
CASSTPGQTGQYGTQYF
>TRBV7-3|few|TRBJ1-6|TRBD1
TGTGCCAGCAGTCGCGGGACAGTAAATTCACCCCTCCACTTT
CASSRGTVNSPLHF
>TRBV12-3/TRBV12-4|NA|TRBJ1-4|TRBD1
TGTGCCAGCAGGACAGGGGCTCGGGAAAAACTGTTTTTT
CASRTGAREKLFF
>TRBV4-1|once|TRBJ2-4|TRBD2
TGCGCCAGCAGCCGGCCTATCGGGGGGGCCAAAAACATTCAGTACTTC
CASSRPIGGAKNIQYF
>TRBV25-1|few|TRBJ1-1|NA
TGTGCCAGCAGTGAATGGAAGGGGCACACTGAAGCTTTCTTT
CASSEWKGHTEAFF
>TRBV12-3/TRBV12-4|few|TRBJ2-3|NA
TGTGCCAGCAGTTTGGATTTAGGGGTCCCAGATACGCAGTATTTT
CASSLDLGVPDTQYF
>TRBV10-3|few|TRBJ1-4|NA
TGTGCCATCAGCCTACAGGAGAATGAAAAACTGTTTTTT
CAISLQENEKLFF
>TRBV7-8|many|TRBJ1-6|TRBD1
TGTGCCAGCAGCCTGACAGGGCTAAATTCACCCCTCCACTTT
CASSLTGLNSPLHF
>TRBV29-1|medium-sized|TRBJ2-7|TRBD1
TGCAGCGCCTTAGGACAGGGGTCCGCCTACGAGCAGTACTTC
CSALGQGSAYEQYF
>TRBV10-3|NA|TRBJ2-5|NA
TGTGCCATCAGCGCGCTAGGACCCACGGAGACCCAGTACTTC
CAISALGPTETQYF
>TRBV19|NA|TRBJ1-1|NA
TGTGCCAGTAGTATCGGCGGTGGCACTGAAGCTTTCTTT
CASSIGGGTEAFF
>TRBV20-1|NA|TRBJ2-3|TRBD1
TGCAGTGCTAGGGCCCTGACAGGGGGCAACACAGATACGCAGTATTTT
CSARALTGGNTDTQYF
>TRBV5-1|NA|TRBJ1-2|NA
TGCGCCAGCAGCTTGCAACAGAACTATGGCTACACCTTC
CASSLQQNYGYTF
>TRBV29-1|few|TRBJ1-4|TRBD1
TGCAGCGTTGTTGGACAGGAGGGGAATGAAAAACTGTTTTTT
CSVVGQEGNEKLFF
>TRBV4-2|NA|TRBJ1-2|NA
TGTGCCAGCAGCCAAGTCCGGGACCCGGGATATGGCTACACCTTC
CASSQVRDPGYGYTF
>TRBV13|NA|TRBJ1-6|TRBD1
TGTGCCAGCAGCTTCTTGGACAGGGCCTCACCCCTCCACTTT
CASSFLDRASPLHF